This T cell receptor (beta chain) was sequenced in a study of blood T cell repertoires in COVID-19. About the study: COVID-19 samples collected from the United States, Italy and Spain covered acute and convalescent phases. From T cells, B-cell-depleted T cells, or PBMCs came the material, which was cDNA or gDNA.

Under the authors' procedure: Amplification of reference gene primers provided the estimated nucleated cell counts. Here immunoSEQ multiplex PCR was the method, and the copy in TCRdb shows in-frame clones only, minus some. The DNA gave D and trimming, while V, J and clone size come from that table. The sample lists 350,000 to 450,000 clones; 85% were seen once. Trimming left V 2 bases short and J 9 bases short, with 8 bases between. The CDR3 sequence is 12 residues long. CDR1 is SGHTA, CDR2 FQGTGA, per germline. Sequencing was done on a sample of peripheral blood. The TCR sequence derives from a young woman with acute or convalescent COVID-19. The chain has TRBV7-3 and TRBJ2-1; D is ambiguous. CDR3 amino acids: CASSLASGEQFF. CDR3 DNA: TGTGCCAGCAGCTTAGCATCGGGTGAGCAGTTCTTC.